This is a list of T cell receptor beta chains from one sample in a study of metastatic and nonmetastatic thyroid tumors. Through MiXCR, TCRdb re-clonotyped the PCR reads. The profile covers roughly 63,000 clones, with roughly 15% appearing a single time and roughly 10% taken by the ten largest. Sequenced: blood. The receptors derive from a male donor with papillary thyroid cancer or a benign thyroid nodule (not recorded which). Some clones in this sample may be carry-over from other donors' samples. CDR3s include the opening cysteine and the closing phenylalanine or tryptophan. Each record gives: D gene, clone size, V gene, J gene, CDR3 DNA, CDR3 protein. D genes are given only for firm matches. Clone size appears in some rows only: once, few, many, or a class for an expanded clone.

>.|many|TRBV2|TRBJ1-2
TGTGCCAGCAGACCCGGGCCCGCGGTATGGGGCTACACCTTC
CASRPGPAVWGYTF
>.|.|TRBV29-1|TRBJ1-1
TGCAGCGTTGAAACAGGGAAGGACACTGAAGCTTTCTTT
CSVETGKDTEAFF
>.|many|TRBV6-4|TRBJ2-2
TGTGCCAGCAGTGAAGGACAAGGGGGTACCGGGGAGCTGTTTTTT
CASSEGQGGTGELFF
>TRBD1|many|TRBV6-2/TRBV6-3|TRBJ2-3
TGTGCCAGCAGTTACTTCAGGGGGCCGGGTGCAGATACGCAGTATTTT
CASSYFRGPGADTQYF
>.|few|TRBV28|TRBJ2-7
TGTGCCAGCAGTTTGGTTGGCGGGTGGGCGTTACGCTACCAGCAGTACTTC
CASSLVGGWALRYQQYF
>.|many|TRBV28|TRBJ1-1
TGTGCCAGCAGGTATCCGGGACAAATGAACACTGAAGCTTTCTTT
CASRYPGQMNTEAFF
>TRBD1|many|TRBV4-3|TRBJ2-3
TGCGCCAGCAGTCAGACAGGGGCCGCCACAGATACGCAGTATTTT
CASSQTGAATDTQYF
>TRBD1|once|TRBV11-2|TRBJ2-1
TGTGCCAGCAGCCAGCAGACAGGGGGAAGTATCAATGAGCAGTTCTTC
CASSQQTGGSINEQFF
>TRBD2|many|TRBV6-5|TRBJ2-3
TGTGCCAGCAGGAGCCGCCGTTGGGGAGGGGCCACAGATACGCAGTATTTT
CASRSRRWGGATDTQYF
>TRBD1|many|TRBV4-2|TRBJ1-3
TGTGCCAGCAGCCTGGGACAGGGGGGCTCTGGAAACACCATATATTTT
CASSLGQGGSGNTIYF
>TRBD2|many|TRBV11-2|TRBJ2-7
TGTGCCAGCGGGAGTGTAGCGGGGACCTACGAGCAGTACTTC
CASGSVAGTYEQYF
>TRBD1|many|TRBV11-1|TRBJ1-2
TGTGCCAGCAGCTTACAGGGGGCACAACTTAACTATGGCTACACCTTC
CASSLQGAQLNYGYTF
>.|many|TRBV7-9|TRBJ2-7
TGTGCCAGCAGCTTTGGGGGGGGCGACGAGCAGTACTTC
CASSFGGGDEQYF
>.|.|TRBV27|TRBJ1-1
TGTGCCAGCAGCCTTGGAGGGCATAACGCTGAAGCTTTCTTT
CASSLGGHNAEAFF
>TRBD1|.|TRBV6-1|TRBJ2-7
TGTGCCAGCAGTGAACGGACAGGGCCTCACGAGCAGTACTTC
CASSERTGPHEQYF
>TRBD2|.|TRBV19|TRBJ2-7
TGTGCCAGTAGTGCGGGAGGGAGCTCCTACGAGCAGTACTTC
CASSAGGSSYEQYF
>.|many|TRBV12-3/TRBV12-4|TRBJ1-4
TGTGCCAGCACCCTGGGGCAGTCTGGTGAAAAACTGTTTTTT
CASTLGQSGEKLFF
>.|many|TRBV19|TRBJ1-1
TGTGCCAGTACGGTGAGGGGCGCGGGCACTGAAGCTTTCTTT
CASTVRGAGTEAFF
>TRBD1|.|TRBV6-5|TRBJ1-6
TGTGCCAGCAGTTACTCACTGATGACAGGGGCGAATTCACCCCTCCACTTT
CASSYSLMTGANSPLHF